The TCR beta chain described here comes from a study of cytomegalovirus exposure and HLA in healthy donors. Whole-study context: The same platform as the roughly 700 first-cohort repertoires was used for the 100 to 150 validation repertoires, a later analysis reported. Notes on the study in general: The authors confirmed in vitro that a few CMV-associated chains were specific for CMV antigens.

Libraries were prepared by immunoSEQ multiplex PCR; TCRdb keeps only in-frame clonotypes and omits some of them. This table holds about 400,000 clones, 80% to 90% found once. In regard to this clone: Its antigen is unidentified.

Germline V lookup: CDR1 SQVTM, CDR2 ANQGSEA. The CDR3 has 14 residues. Trimming shortened V by 7 bases and J by 1 base, and 17 bases separated the two germline ends. The rearrangement joins TRBV29-1 to TRBJ2-7; D is possibly TRBD2 (6 bases). The receptor comes from a woman aged 18-30 years in good health and CMV-seronegative. Material: PBMCs. Here the CDR3 DNA reads TGCAGCGCCCAAACGGGACTTGCTTCCTACGAGCAGTACTTC. Translated: CSAQTGLASYEQYF.